The rows below give T cell receptor beta chains drawn from one sample of a study of technical replicates of blood from a handful of donors. Clones were sequenced by immunoSEQ multiplex PCR, and TCRdb holds only the in-frame ones, with some missing. The sample shows fewer than 90,000 clones, 92% of them seen only once. The sequenced sample consisted of T cells isolated from PBMCs. Receptor source: a human donor in good health. Both conserved end residues are part of each CDR3. Each record gives: CDR3 DNA, CDR3 protein, J gene, D gene, V gene, clone size. The D gene is left open where the match is weak. The size of a clone is reported for some rows only, either as once, few or many, or as a class for expanded clones.

CDR3nt: TGTGCCAGCAGCTTGGGGCAGGGGGACTACGAGCAGTACTTC
CDR3aa: CASSLGQGDYEQYF
j_gene: TRBJ2-7
d_gene: TRBD1
v_gene: TRBV5-4
abundance: .

CDR3nt: TGTGCCAGCAGTTTCAGGCAGACCTACGAGCAGTACTTC
CDR3aa: CASSFRQTYEQYF
j_gene: TRBJ2-7
d_gene: .
v_gene: TRBV27
abundance: .

CDR3nt: TGTGCCAGCAGTTATAGGGACAGGGGGACCTACGAGCAGTACTTC
CDR3aa: CASSYRDRGTYEQYF
j_gene: TRBJ2-7
d_gene: TRBD1
v_gene: TRBV6-5
abundance: .

CDR3nt: TGTGCCAGCAGGAGGGACACTGAAGCTTTCTTT
CDR3aa: CASRRDTEAFF
j_gene: TRBJ1-1
d_gene: .
v_gene: TRBV25-1
abundance: .

CDR3nt: TGTGCCAGCGGTTGGGACAGGGGAAACATTCAGTACTTC
CDR3aa: CASGWDRGNIQYF
j_gene: TRBJ2-4
d_gene: TRBD1
v_gene: TRBV7-3
abundance: .

CDR3nt: TGTGCCAGCACCGACTATCAGAGAATGAACACTGAAGCTTTCTTT
CDR3aa: CASTDYQRMNTEAFF
j_gene: TRBJ1-1
d_gene: .
v_gene: TRBV6-6
abundance: .

CDR3nt: TGTGCCAGCAGCCAATCATTGGGAGCCATGACCGAGCAGTACTTC
CDR3aa: CASSQSLGAMTEQYF
j_gene: TRBJ2-7
d_gene: .
v_gene: TRBV4-2
abundance: .

CDR3nt: TGCGCCAGCAGCCAGGGTAGCACTGAAGCTTTCTTT
CDR3aa: CASSQGSTEAFF
j_gene: TRBJ1-1
d_gene: .
v_gene: TRBV5-1
abundance: .

CDR3nt: TGTGCCAGCAGCCGATCAGGGGCGAACACCGGGGAGCTGTTTTTT
CDR3aa: CASSRSGANTGELFF
j_gene: TRBJ2-2
d_gene: .
v_gene: TRBV14
abundance: .

CDR3nt: TGTGCCAGTAGTTTGTGGCCGGGTGAAGCTTTCTTT
CDR3aa: CASSLWPGEAFF
j_gene: TRBJ1-1
d_gene: .
v_gene: TRBV19
abundance: .

CDR3nt: TGTGCCAGCAGCTTTAACAGGGAGCAGTACTTC
CDR3aa: CASSFNREQYF
j_gene: TRBJ2-7
d_gene: .
v_gene: TRBV13
abundance: .

CDR3nt: TGTGCCAGCAGCGTAGAAGGGGGCCGCACTGAAGCTTTCTTT
CDR3aa: CASSVEGGRTEAFF
j_gene: TRBJ1-1
d_gene: TRBD1
v_gene: TRBV9
abundance: .

CDR3nt: TGTGCCAGCAGTTTTAGGGACAGGCTAGGCACTGAAGCTTTCTTT
CDR3aa: CASSFRDRLGTEAFF
j_gene: TRBJ1-1
d_gene: TRBD1
v_gene: TRBV27
abundance: .

CDR3nt: TGTGCCAGTAGGGACAGGGAAGGAAGCAATCAGCCCCAGCATTTT
CDR3aa: CASRDREGSNQPQHF
j_gene: TRBJ1-5
d_gene: TRBD1
v_gene: TRBV19
abundance: once

CDR3nt: TGTGCCAGCAGCTCCCTCCTCACAGATACGCAGTATTTT
CDR3aa: CASSSLLTDTQYF
j_gene: TRBJ2-3
d_gene: .
v_gene: TRBV7-9
abundance: .

CDR3nt: TGTGCCAGCAGTTTAGGCTCCTTCAGGGATGGCTACACCTTC
CDR3aa: CASSLGSFRDGYTF
j_gene: TRBJ1-2
d_gene: .
v_gene: TRBV28
abundance: .

CDR3nt: TGCAGCGTTGATATGGCTAGTAGGGAGACCCAGTACTTC
CDR3aa: CSVDMASRETQYF
j_gene: TRBJ2-5
d_gene: .
v_gene: TRBV29-1
abundance: .

CDR3nt: TGTGCCAGCAGTGTACAGGTCTCCTACGAGCAGTACTTC
CDR3aa: CASSVQVSYEQYF
j_gene: TRBJ2-7
d_gene: .
v_gene: TRBV6-1
abundance: once

CDR3nt: TGTGCCAGCGAGGGGACAATCTATGGCTACACCTTC
CDR3aa: CASEGTIYGYTF
j_gene: TRBJ1-2
d_gene: .
v_gene: TRBV28
abundance: .

CDR3nt: TGTGCCAGCAGCCAAGGGCGGGGGAACACCGGGGAGCTGTTTTTT
CDR3aa: CASSQGRGNTGELFF
j_gene: TRBJ2-2
d_gene: .
v_gene: TRBV5-4
abundance: .

CDR3nt: TGTGCCAGCAGTTTGGGCTTTAGCACAGATACGCAGTATTTT
CDR3aa: CASSLGFSTDTQYF
j_gene: TRBJ2-3
d_gene: .
v_gene: TRBV27
abundance: .

CDR3nt: TGTGCCAGCAGGCTGGGGACAGGGCGATTCATACCATATGGCTACACCTTC
CDR3aa: CASRLGTGRFIPYGYTF
j_gene: TRBJ1-2
d_gene: TRBD1
v_gene: TRBV27
abundance: .

CDR3nt: TGTGCCAGCAGTTTTCCACAGGGGAACACTGAAGCTTTCTTT
CDR3aa: CASSFPQGNTEAFF
j_gene: TRBJ1-1
d_gene: .
v_gene: TRBV2
abundance: .

CDR3nt: TGTGCCTGGTTAAAGGGGGAAGGCTATGGCTACACCTTC
CDR3aa: CAWLKGEGYGYTF
j_gene: TRBJ1-2
d_gene: .
v_gene: TRBV30
abundance: .

CDR3nt: TGTGCCAGCAGCCAAGAGGGACAGGGGGCGGGCGAGCAGTACTTC
CDR3aa: CASSQEGQGAGEQYF
j_gene: TRBJ2-7
d_gene: TRBD1
v_gene: TRBV14
abundance: .

CDR3nt: TGTGCCAGCAGTTTTGGAAGGGAGCGGGGCTACACCTTC
CDR3aa: CASSFGRERGYTF
j_gene: TRBJ1-2
d_gene: .
v_gene: TRBV27
abundance: .

CDR3nt: TGCGCCAGCAGCCAAGGGACTTACAATGAGCAGTTCTTC
CDR3aa: CASSQGTYNEQFF
j_gene: TRBJ2-1
d_gene: .
v_gene: TRBV5-1
abundance: .

CDR3nt: TGTGCCAGCAGCTTGCTTTCCGTGACAGATACGCAGTATTTT
CDR3aa: CASSLLSVTDTQYF
j_gene: TRBJ2-3
d_gene: .
v_gene: TRBV5-6
abundance: .

CDR3nt: TGTGCCAGTAGCCTATTACTAGACACCAGGGATACGCAGTATTTT
CDR3aa: CASSLLLDTRDTQYF
j_gene: TRBJ2-3
d_gene: .
v_gene: TRBV19
abundance: .

CDR3nt: TGTGCCAGCAGCTTAGATTCGGCGGAACTCTACGAGCAGTACTTC
CDR3aa: CASSLDSAELYEQYF
j_gene: TRBJ2-7
d_gene: .
v_gene: TRBV11-3
abundance: .

CDR3nt: TGTGCCAGCAGCACCGGACAGGGGAAAATGAACACTGAAGCTTTCTTT
CDR3aa: CASSTGQGKMNTEAFF
j_gene: TRBJ1-1
d_gene: TRBD1
v_gene: TRBV7-3
abundance: .

CDR3nt: TGTGCCAGCAGCCGTCCGGGACTAGAGAAGAATGAGCAGTTCTTC
CDR3aa: CASSRPGLEKNEQFF
j_gene: TRBJ2-1
d_gene: TRBD2
v_gene: TRBV5-6
abundance: .

CDR3nt: TGTGCCAGCAGCTTTCGGCGGGGGAACACCGGGGAGCTGTTTTTT
CDR3aa: CASSFRRGNTGELFF
j_gene: TRBJ2-2
d_gene: .
v_gene: TRBV13
abundance: .

CDR3nt: TGTGCCAGCAGCGTCAAACAGGACAGGGTGTTGAGTAGTTCGGACACTGAAGCTTTCTTT
CDR3aa: CASSVKQDRVLSSSDTEAFF
j_gene: TRBJ1-1
d_gene: TRBD1
v_gene: TRBV9
abundance: .

CDR3nt: TGTGCCAGCAGCTTAGCTGCAGGGAACTATGGCTACACCTTC
CDR3aa: CASSLAAGNYGYTF
j_gene: TRBJ1-2
d_gene: .
v_gene: TRBV13
abundance: .

CDR3nt: TGTGCCAGCTCACCACTAGAGGGAGCGAGTCAGCCCCAGCATTTT
CDR3aa: CASSPLEGASQPQHF
j_gene: TRBJ1-5
d_gene: .
v_gene: TRBV18
abundance: .

CDR3nt: TGTGCCAGCAGCACCGGACAGCTACAAGAGACCCAGTACTTC
CDR3aa: CASSTGQLQETQYF
j_gene: TRBJ2-5
d_gene: .
v_gene: TRBV5-4
abundance: .

CDR3nt: TGTGCCAGCAGCGACAGCCCTAGCGGGCTTTCCTACGAGCAGTACTTC
CDR3aa: CASSDSPSGLSYEQYF
j_gene: TRBJ2-7
d_gene: TRBD2
v_gene: TRBV9
abundance: .

CDR3nt: TGTGCCAGCAGCTCAGCGGGAGGGCCGTGGAATGAGCAGTTCTTC
CDR3aa: CASSSAGGPWNEQFF
j_gene: TRBJ2-1
d_gene: TRBD2
v_gene: TRBV5-6
abundance: once

CDR3nt: TGTGCCAGCAGTCCGCGACAGCTTAGCTCCTACGAGCAGTACTTC
CDR3aa: CASSPRQLSSYEQYF
j_gene: TRBJ2-7
d_gene: .
v_gene: TRBV27
abundance: .

CDR3nt: TGTGCCAGTAGCCTCGGGGGAGATACGCAGTATTTT
CDR3aa: CASSLGGDTQYF
j_gene: TRBJ2-3
d_gene: .
v_gene: TRBV19
abundance: .

CDR3nt: TGTGCCAGTAGCAGTCAGGGGGATTGGACTCTAGACATTCAGTACTTC
CDR3aa: CASSSQGDWTLDIQYF
j_gene: TRBJ2-4
d_gene: TRBD1
v_gene: TRBV19
abundance: .

CDR3nt: TGTGCCAGCAGTGGTCAGGGGACAGCGTACGAGCAGTACTTC
CDR3aa: CASSGQGTAYEQYF
j_gene: TRBJ2-7
d_gene: TRBD1
v_gene: TRBV25-1
abundance: .

CDR3nt: TGTGCCAGCAGCGTCGGCAGGGTGAACACTGAAGCTTTCTTT
CDR3aa: CASSVGRVNTEAFF
j_gene: TRBJ1-1
d_gene: .
v_gene: TRBV7-8
abundance: few

CDR3nt: TGTGCCAGCAGCGTAGGGGGACAGCTTGAAGCTTTCTTT
CDR3aa: CASSVGGQLEAFF
j_gene: TRBJ1-1
d_gene: TRBD1
v_gene: TRBV9
abundance: .

CDR3nt: TGTGCCAGCAGCGTAAAAACAGGGACCGGACTAGCGGGAAGCACAGATACGCAGTATTTT
CDR3aa: CASSVKTGTGLAGSTDTQYF
j_gene: TRBJ2-3
d_gene: TRBD2
v_gene: TRBV9
abundance: once

CDR3nt: TGTGCCAGCAGTCCAATGGGCCTCATCAAGGACTCTGGGGCCAACGTCCTGACTTTC
CDR3aa: CASSPMGLIKDSGANVLTF
j_gene: TRBJ2-6
d_gene: .
v_gene: TRBV28
abundance: .

CDR3nt: TGTGCCAGCAGCCGAGGGACTAGCTCGGAGAATGAGCAGTTCTTC
CDR3aa: CASSRGTSSENEQFF
j_gene: TRBJ2-1
d_gene: TRBD2
v_gene: TRBV7-9
abundance: .

CDR3nt: TGTGCCAGCAGCTCGGGACCGGGGGGGGAGACCCAGTACTTC
CDR3aa: CASSSGPGGETQYF
j_gene: TRBJ2-5
d_gene: TRBD2
v_gene: TRBV5-4
abundance: .